This T cell receptor beta chain is drawn from a study of radiation and T cells in renal cell carcinoma. This clone has only one observation. Noted time point: blood 4 weeks post-SBRT, at nephrectomy. As for treatment: 15 Gy SBRT to primary tumor, nephrectomy 4 weeks later. Sequenced by immunoSEQ multiplex PCR; TCRdb stores in-frame clones only, minus some. The sample gives some 44,000 clones, roughly 80% of which show up once; 27% is in the top ten. CDR1 is SGDLS, CDR2 YYNGEE, per germline. Trimming took 0 bases from V and 8 from J; bases not matched to a gene: 10. The CDR3 is made up of 16 amino acids.

This clonotype originated in a woman aged 70-85 years with renal cell carcinoma. This specimen consisted of blood, obtained from a patient whose treatment included radiotherapy and nephrectomy. The V and J genes are TRBV9 and TRBJ2-2; 7 nucleotides align to TRBD2. CDR3 DNA sequence: TGTGCCAGCAGCGTAGGAGGGAGGGCCTTTACTGGGGAGCTGTTTTTT. Protein sequence: CASSVGGRAFTGELFF. Variable domain in full (rest from reference TRBV9 and TRBJ2-2): DSGVTQTPKHLITATGQRVTLRCSPRSGDLSVYWYQQSLDQGLQFLIQYYNGEERAKGNILERFSAQQFPDLHSELNLSSLELGDSALYFCASSVGGRAFTGELFFGEGSRLTVL.